Below, 10 T cell receptor beta chains from the same sample are listed, as sequenced in a study of T cells in Graves' hyperthyroidism and ophthalmopathy. TCR beta CDR3 regions were amplified from RNA. During a first-round RT-PCR of the TCR CDR3, the HTBI primer set was used. Via MiXCR, TCRdb re-called the multiplex PCR reads, giving one row per CDR3 protein. The table shows 250,000 or so distinct CDR3 sequences, with roughly 15% occurring only once. Material: blood. The receptor source for this set is a woman aged 50 to 65 with Graves' hyperthyroidism that later progressed to Graves' ophthalmopathy.

Points on this clonotype: One end of the junction does not line up with germline, which may come from a read error. The chain recombines TRBV7-8 with TRBJ1-2, with unresolved D. The CDR3 is 16 residues long. From germline, CDR1 is SGHVS and CDR2 FQNEAQ. CDR3 region: CAGSLFSGDFNYGYTF. In DNA form, the CDR3 reads TGTGCCGGCAGCTTATTTTCGGGAGATTTTAACTATGGCTACACCTTC.

This clonotype was counted ten times or more. The rearrangement uses TRBV20-1 and TRBJ2-7, with D perhaps TRBD2 (6 bases). The CDR3 runs 14 residues. In germline, CDR1 is DFQATT, CDR2 SNEGSKA (reference sequence). The V end lost 6 bases, the J end lost 4 bases, and 19 bases lay between the germline ends. The CDR3 spells CSADRGMVMYEQYF. CDR3 DNA sequence: TGCAGTGCAGACCGGGGGATGGTTATGTACGAGCAGTACTTC.

This clonotype was counted ten times or more. This chain joins TRBV10-3 and TRBJ2-1; D possibly uses TRBD1 or TRBD2 (5 bases each). The CDR3 runs to 13 residues. Per the germline V gene, CDR1 is ENHRY and CDR2 is SYGVKD. V gave up 8 bases and J gave up 5 bases, with 13 bases separating them. CDR3 DNA: TGTGCCATCCGATCGGGACCTGACAATGAGCAGTTCTTC. As protein: CAIRSGPDNEQFF.

V gene TRBV20-1 combines with J gene TRBJ2-2; TRBD2 matches 7 bases. V was pared by 4 bases and J by 7 bases, with 18 bases of the junction left unmatched. This CDR3 is 17 amino acids long. Per germline, CDR1 DFQATT and CDR2 SNEGSKA (reference sequence). The CDR3 region is CSATTPIGLGRGGELFF. In DNA, the CDR3 is TGCAGTGCTACCACACCGATAGGACTAGGGAGGGGCGGGGAGCTGTTTTTT.

The CDR3 spells CASSHRDSNTGELFF. CDR3 nucleotide sequence: TGCGCCAGCAGCCACCGGGACAGCAACACCGGGGAGCTGTTTTTT. The chain is built from TRBV4-1 and TRBJ2-2; the match to TRBD1 covers 7 bases. Germline V gene data show CDR1 as MGHRA and CDR2 as YSYEKL. Trimming removed 3 bases from V and 2 bases from J; junction bases left unmatched: 3. The length of the CDR3 is 15 residues.

This clonotype was observed many times. The V and J genes are TRBV29-1 and TRBJ2-6; a weak D match, TRBD2 (5 bases). This CDR3 is 13 amino acids long. Germline assignment: CDR1 SQVTM and CDR2 ANQGSEA. V was pared by 7 bases and J by 4 bases, with 11 bases between. The CDR3 DNA reads as TGCAGCGCCATGAGGGCCGGGGCCAACGTCCTGACTTTC. Translation: CSAMRAGANVLTF.

This clonotype occurred many times. The chain uses TRBV28 and TRBJ2-3; D may be TRBD1 (6 bases). CDR3 length: 15 residues. Germline CDR1 reads MDHEN; CDR2 reads SYDVKM. The V end lost 6 bases, the J end lost 4 bases, and 17 bases lay between the germline ends. As DNA, the CDR3 is TGTGCCAGCAGAGCAGGGGAGATCGCCCCAGATACGCAGTATTTT. This encodes CASRAGEIAPDTQYF.

This clonotype was found many times. The CDR3 loop is CASRPRGVPYEQYF. The CDR3 DNA is TGTGCCAGCAGGCCAAGGGGGGTTCCCTACGAGCAGTACTTC. The V and J genes are TRBV7-9 and TRBJ2-7; D might be TRBD1 or TRBD2, each matching 6 bases. V gave up 6 bases and J gave up 2 bases, with 14 bases separating them. The CDR3 loop spans 14 amino acids. CDR1 is SEHNR, CDR2 FQNEAQ, per germline (reference sequence).

The table lists this clonotype with many counts. V and J are TRBV3-1 and TRBJ2-3, with 9 nucleotides matching TRBD1. Germline assignment: CDR1 LGHDT and CDR2 YNNKEL (reference sequence). This CDR3 has 15 amino acids. The ends lost 4 bases at V and 5 bases at J; junction bases unmatched: 7. CDR3 sequence: CASSPRQGDGDTQYF. The CDR3 DNA is TGTGCCAGCAGCCCTCGACAGGGGGATGGAGATACGCAGTATTTT.

The J gene is TRBJ1-4, the V gene TRBV9; D gene ambiguous. This CDR3 region has 18 residues. V lost 0 bases and J 2 bases, leaving 17 bases between the germline ends. Germline CDR1 reads SGDLS; CDR2 reads YYNGEE. Here the CDR3 reads CASSVARRRRVTNEKLFF. In nucleotides, the CDR3 is TGTGCCAGCAGCGTAGCTAGAAGGCGTAGGGTGACTAATGAAAAACTGTTTTTT.